The 7 T cell receptor beta chains given below trace back to one sample, sequenced in a study of blood T cell repertoires in COVID-19. This table comes from immunoSEQ multiplex PCR, and its TCRdb copy is limited to in-frame clones, with some not included. The sample consists of about 45,000 clones, over 70% of them appearing once. The specimen was peripheral blood. The receptors were sampled from a woman of 80 years or more with acute or convalescent COVID-19.

The gene calls are TRBV5-3 and TRBJ1-2; a weak D match, TRBD1 (5 bases). TRBV5-3 has ORF status, its function being uncertain. The CDR3 covers 12 residues. V lost 1 base and J 8 bases, leaving 9 bases between the germline ends. DNA for the CDR3: TGTGCCAGAAGCTTGTACCGGACAGGCTACACCTTC. Its protein is CARSLYRTGYTF.

The chain recombines TRBV5-3 with TRBJ1-5, with TRBD1 identical over 10 bases. TRBV5-3 is flagged as an ORF with uncertain function. V lost 5 bases and J lost 0; bases outside the gene matches: 11. There are 18 residues in the CDR3. The CDR3 bases are TGTGCCAGAAGATTAACCGGACAGGGGGATTATAGCAATCAGCCCCAGCATTTT. This translates into CARRLTGQGDYSNQPQHF.

This sequence joins TRBV5-1 and TRBJ2-6, with 7 bases fitting TRBD1. After removal of 4 bases from V and 2 bases from J, the junction contained 0 bases not matched to a gene. This CDR3 contains 14 residues. From germline, CDR1 is SGHRS and CDR2 YFSETQ. CDR3 region: CASSQGAGANVLTF. CDR3 DNA: TGCGCCAGCAGCCAGGGGGCTGGGGCCAACGTCCTGACTTTC.

This clone was picked up a small number of times. The rearrangement joins TRBV5-1 to TRBJ1-3, with 8 bases matching TRBD1. The junction had 4 bases not matched to a gene; V was cut back by 4 bases and J by 1 base. CDR3 size: 15 residues. Germline V gives CDR1 SGHRS, CDR2 YFSETQ. The DNA for the CDR3 is TGCGCCAGCAGCCCCCGGACAGGGTCTGGAAACACCATATATTTT. Residues: CASSPRTGSGNTIYF. The entire variable domain, with the rest obtained from reference TRBV5-1 and TRBJ1-3, is as follows: KAGVTQTPRYLIKTRGQQVTLSCSPISGHRSVSWYQQTPGQGLQFLFEYFSETQRNKGNFPGRFSGRQFSNSRSEMNVSTLELGDSALYLCASSPRTGSGNTIYFGEGSWLTVV.

This chain uses TRBV30 with TRBJ1-4; 7 bases agree with TRBD1. V was clipped by 0 bases and J by 8 bases; unmatched bases: 18. Germline CDR1 and CDR2: GTSNPN and SVGIG (reference sequence). The CDR3 sequence is 18 residues long. The CDR3 loop reads CAWSVYWDTGVIEEKLFF. CDR3 sequence (DNA): TGTGCCTGGAGTGTATATTGGGACACAGGGGTGATAGAGGAAAAACTGTTTTTT. The whole variable domain, remainder taken from reference TRBV30 and TRBJ1-4, is SQTIHQWPATLVQPVGSPLSLECTVEGTSNPNLYWYRQAAGRGLQLLFYSVGIGQISSEVPQNLSASRPQDRQFILSSKKLLLSDSGFYLCAWSVYWDTGVIEEKLFFGSGTQLSVL.

This clone appeared a single time. The chain joins TRBV6-5 to TRBJ2-5; TRBD1 is a possible D gene (5 bases). The CDR3 consists of 13 residues. V shed 6 bases and J shed 1 base, with 9 bases lying between them. The germline V gene encodes CDR1 MNHEY and CDR2 SVGAGI. The CDR3 here is CASRFQGQETQYF. In DNA, the CDR3 is TGTGCCAGCAGATTCCAGGGCCAAGAGACCCAGTACTTC.

V and J are TRBV15 and TRBJ2-5, with TRBD2 matching over 13 bases. The CDR3 extends over 16 amino acids. The J segment lost 0 bases and the V segment lost 10 bases, leaving 8 bases of the junction unmatched. The V gene's germline CDR1 is LNHNV and CDR2 YYDKDF (reference sequence). DNA of the CDR3: TGTGCCAGTGGGACTAGCGGGGCTATGTACCAAGAGACCCAGTACTTC. It codes for CASGTSGAMYQETQYF.